The rows below give T cell receptor beta chains drawn from one sample of a study of OX40 agonist ivuxolimab in advanced cancers. This table comes from immunoSEQ multiplex PCR, and its TCRdb copy is limited to in-frame clones, with some not included. The sample carries more than 2,000 clones, around 85% recorded once. Specimen: CD4+ or CD8+ T cells sorted from blood, collected in a trial of the OX40 agonist ivuxolimab. The receptor set was obtained from an adult with an advanced solid tumor such as melanoma, head and neck, liver or kidney cancer. CDR3s include the opening cysteine and the closing phenylalanine or tryptophan. The D gene is left open where the match is weak. Clone size appears in some rows only: once, few, many, or a class for an expanded clone.

clone_size j_call d_call v_call cdr3_aa cdr3_nt
. TRBJ2-2 . TRBV5-5 CASSLRYSLGTGELFF TGTGCCAGCAGCTTGCGTTATTCTCTGGGGACCGGGGAGCTGTTTTTT
. TRBJ1-5 . TRBV13 CASSFGTFNQPQHF TGTGCCAGCAGCTTTGGGACCTTCAATCAGCCCCAGCATTTT
. TRBJ2-1 . TRBV10-3 CAISLGGNNEQFF TGTGCCATCAGCCTAGGGGGGAACAATGAGCAGTTCTTC
. TRBJ2-3 . TRBV4-2 CASSQAVLLADTQYF TGTGCCAGCAGCCAAGCCGTCCTTCTAGCAGATACGCAGTATTTT
. TRBJ2-7 . TRBV5-5 CASSPLGPGPSYEQYF TGTGCCAGCAGCCCACTAGGGCCGGGCCCCTCCTACGAGCAGTACTTC
. TRBJ2-1 TRBD2 TRBV19 CASSIDLETSGKNEQFF TGTGCCAGTAGTATAGATTTAGAGACTAGCGGGAAGAATGAGCAGTTCTTC
. TRBJ1-1 . TRBV5-1 CASSSGLHTEAFF TGCGCCAGCAGCTCCGGACTGCACACTGAAGCTTTCTTT
once TRBJ2-7 . TRBV6-6 CASSYSETSSYEQYF TGTGCCAGCAGTTACTCCGAGACTTCTTCCTACGAGCAGTACTTC
. TRBJ2-1 TRBD1 TRBV27 CASSHRGSYNEQFF TGTGCCAGCAGTCACAGGGGCTCCTACAATGAGCAGTTCTTC
once TRBJ2-1 TRBD2 TRBV4-1 CASSQLAGGPRNEQFF TGCGCCAGCAGCCAACTAGCGGGAGGGCCACGGAATGAGCAGTTCTTC